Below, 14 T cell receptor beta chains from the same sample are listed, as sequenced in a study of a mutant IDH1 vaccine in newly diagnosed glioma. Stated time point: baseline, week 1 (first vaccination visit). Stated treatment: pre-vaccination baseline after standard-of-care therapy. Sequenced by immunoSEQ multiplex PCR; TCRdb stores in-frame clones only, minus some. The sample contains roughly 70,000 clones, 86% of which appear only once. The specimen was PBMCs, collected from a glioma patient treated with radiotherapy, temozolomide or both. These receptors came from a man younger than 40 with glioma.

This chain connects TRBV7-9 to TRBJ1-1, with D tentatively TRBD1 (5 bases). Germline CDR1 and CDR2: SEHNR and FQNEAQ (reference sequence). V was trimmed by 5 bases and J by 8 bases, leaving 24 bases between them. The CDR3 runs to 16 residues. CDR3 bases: TGTGCCAGCAGCACTAGGTCGAGACAGCTCAAAAGAGAAGCTTTCTTT. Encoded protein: CASSTRSRQLKREAFF.

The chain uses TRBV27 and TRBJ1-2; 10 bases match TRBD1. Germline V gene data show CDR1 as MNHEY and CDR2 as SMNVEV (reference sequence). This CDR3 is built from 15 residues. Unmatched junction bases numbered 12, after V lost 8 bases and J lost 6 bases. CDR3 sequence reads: CASSHRPGTGDGYTF. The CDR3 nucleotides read TGTGCCAGCTCACATAGGCCCGGGACAGGGGATGGCTACACCTTC.

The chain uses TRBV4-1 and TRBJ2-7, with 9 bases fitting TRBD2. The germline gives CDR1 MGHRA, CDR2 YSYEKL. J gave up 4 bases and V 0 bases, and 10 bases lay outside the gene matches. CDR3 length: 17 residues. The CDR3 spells CASSQESSGLAGYEQYF. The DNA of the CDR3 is TGCGCCAGCAGCCAAGAAAGCAGTGGCCTAGCGGGGTACGAGCAGTACTTC.

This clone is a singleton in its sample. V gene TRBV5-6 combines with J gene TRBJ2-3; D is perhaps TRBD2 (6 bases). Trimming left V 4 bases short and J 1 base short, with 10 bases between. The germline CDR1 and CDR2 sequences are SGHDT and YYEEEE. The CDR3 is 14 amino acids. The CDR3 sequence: CASSPTGGTDTQYF. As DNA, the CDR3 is TGTGCCAGCAGCCCCACGGGGGGCACAGATACGCAGTATTTT.

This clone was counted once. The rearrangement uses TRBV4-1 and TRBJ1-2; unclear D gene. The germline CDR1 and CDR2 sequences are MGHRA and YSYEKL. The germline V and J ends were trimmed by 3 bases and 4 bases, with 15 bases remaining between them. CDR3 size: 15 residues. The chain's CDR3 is CASSHPTWGVYGYTF. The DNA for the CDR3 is TGCGCCAGCAGCCACCCCACCTGGGGTGTCTATGGCTACACCTTC.

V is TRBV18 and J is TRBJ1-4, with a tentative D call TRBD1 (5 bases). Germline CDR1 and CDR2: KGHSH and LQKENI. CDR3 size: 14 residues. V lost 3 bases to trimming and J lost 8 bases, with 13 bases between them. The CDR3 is CASSPGGVNEKLFF. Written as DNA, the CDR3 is TGTGCCAGCTCACCGGGGGGAGTTAACGAAAAACTGTTTTTT.

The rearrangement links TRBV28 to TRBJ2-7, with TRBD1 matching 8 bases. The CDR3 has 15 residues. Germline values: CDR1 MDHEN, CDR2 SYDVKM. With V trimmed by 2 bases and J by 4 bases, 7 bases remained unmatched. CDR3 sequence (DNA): TGTGCCAGCAGTTTAATGAGGACAGGGAGGTACGAGCAGTACTTC. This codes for CASSLMRTGRYEQYF.

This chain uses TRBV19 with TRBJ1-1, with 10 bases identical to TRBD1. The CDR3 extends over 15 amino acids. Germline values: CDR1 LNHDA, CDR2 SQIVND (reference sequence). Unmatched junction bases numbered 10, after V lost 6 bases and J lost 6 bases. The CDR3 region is CASSSATGGGSEAFF. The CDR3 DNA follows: TGTGCCAGTAGCTCCGCGACAGGGGGCGGGTCTGAAGCTTTCTTT.

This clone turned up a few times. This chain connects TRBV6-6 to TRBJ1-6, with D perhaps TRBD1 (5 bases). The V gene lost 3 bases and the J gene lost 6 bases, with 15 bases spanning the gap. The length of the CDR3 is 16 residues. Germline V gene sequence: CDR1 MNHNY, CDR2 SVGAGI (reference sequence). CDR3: CASSYRAGAINSPLHF. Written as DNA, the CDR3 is TGTGCCAGCAGTTATCGCGCCGGGGCCATTAATTCACCCCTCCACTTT.

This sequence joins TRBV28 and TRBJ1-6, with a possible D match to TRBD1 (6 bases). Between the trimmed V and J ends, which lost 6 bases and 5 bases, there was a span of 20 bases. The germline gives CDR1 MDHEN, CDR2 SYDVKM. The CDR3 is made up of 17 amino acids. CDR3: CASSQAGTQFNNSPLHF. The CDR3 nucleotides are TGTGCCAGCAGCCAAGCTGGGACACAATTCAATAATTCACCCCTCCACTTT.

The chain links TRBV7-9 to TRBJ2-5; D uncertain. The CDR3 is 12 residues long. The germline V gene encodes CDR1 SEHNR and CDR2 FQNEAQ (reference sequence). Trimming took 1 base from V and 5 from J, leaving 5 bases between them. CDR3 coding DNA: TGTGCCAGCAGCTTAGTAGGCGAGACCCAGTACTTC. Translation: CASSLVGETQYF.

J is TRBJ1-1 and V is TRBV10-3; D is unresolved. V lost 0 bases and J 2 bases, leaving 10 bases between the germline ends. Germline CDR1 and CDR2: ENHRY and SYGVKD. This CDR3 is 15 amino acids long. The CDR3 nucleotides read TGTGCCATCAGTGAGTCGATGGTGGGAAACACTGAAGCTTTCTTT. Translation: CAISESMVGNTEAFF.

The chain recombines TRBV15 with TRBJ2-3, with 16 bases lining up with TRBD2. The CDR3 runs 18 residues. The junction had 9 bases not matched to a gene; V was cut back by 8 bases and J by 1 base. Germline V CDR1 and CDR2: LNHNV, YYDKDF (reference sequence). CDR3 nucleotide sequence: TGTGCCACCTCCTCCGGGACTAGCGGGGGGGCGGGCACAGATACGCAGTATTTT. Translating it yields CATSSGTSGGAGTDTQYF.

The CDR3 nucleotides read TGTGCCAGCAGCTTGAGCGTGAACACTGAAGCTTTCTTT. It encodes CASSLSVNTEAFF. The gene calls are TRBV7-8 and TRBJ1-1; unclear D gene. The CDR3 consists of 13 residues. CDR1 is SGHVS and CDR2 is FQNEAQ in the germline V gene. V dropped 3 bases and J dropped 0 bases, with 5 bases sitting between them.